The 23 T cell receptor beta chains reported below all come from one sample, sequenced in a study of monozygotic twins with inflammatory bowel disease. From its re-call of the 5' RACE reads, TCRdb lists each CDR3 protein once, without DNA. The sample's table shows around 370,000 distinct CDR3 sequences. The sequenced sample was blood. Receptor source: a human donor with ulcerative colitis or Crohn's disease, or a healthy co-twin of an affected twin (not recorded which).

The chain uses TRBV18 and TRBJ2-7; the D call of TRBD2 rests on TCRdb alone, since no DNA is present to check it. Germline lookup yields CDR1 KGHSH and CDR2 LQKENI. This CDR3 spans 18 amino acids. CDR3: CASSPRLAGPRSSYEQYF.

The chain's CDR3 is CSARVGGNTEAFF. The gene calls are TRBV20-1 and TRBJ1-1; TCRdb names TRBD1, which stays unverified in the absence of DNA. CDR1 and CDR2 from the germline V gene are DFQATT and SNEGSKA (reference sequence). The CDR3 contains 13 residues.

The chain couples TRBV4-3 to TRBJ1-4; TCRdb picks TRBD1, but there is no DNA to check that call. The germline V gene has CDR1 LGHNA and CDR2 YSLEER. CDR3 size: 16 residues. CDR3 sequence: CASSHPADRGKEKLFF.

V and J are TRBV18 and TRBJ1-2. The germline gives CDR1 KGHSH, CDR2 LQKENI. The CDR3 has 15 residues. The CDR3 is CASSPVEGSNYGYTF.

The V gene is TRBV21-1, the J gene TRBJ2-5. TRBV21-1 counts as a pseudogene. CDR3 length equals 15 residues. Here the CDR3 reads CASSEPDRDQETQYF.

The chain uses TRBV6-1 and TRBJ1-1; no DNA is available, so the TRBD1 call from TCRdb remains unchecked. The CDR3 is 15 residues long. The V gene's germline CDR1 is MNHNS and CDR2 SASEGT. CDR3 region: CASRDRGISGTEAFF.

J is TRBJ1-4 and V is TRBV12-3 or TRBV12-4. This CDR3 has 14 residues. The CDR3 reads CASTPRGGREKLFF.

V is TRBV3-1 and J is TRBJ2-7; TCRdb lists TRBD2, though no DNA is available to test this call. The germline gives CDR1 LGHDT, CDR2 YNNKEL (reference sequence). CDR3 length: 15 residues. The CDR3: CASSQVGGGAYEQYF.

The chain is built from TRBV5-6 and TRBJ2-7; the D call from TCRdb, TRBD1, cannot be confirmed without DNA. CDR3 length equals 16 residues. The germline V gene has CDR1 SGHDT and CDR2 YYEEEE. CDR3 sequence: CASRTLTGGESYEQYF.

J is TRBJ2-1 and V is TRBV9; as DNA is missing, the TRBD1 call by TCRdb cannot be tested. The length of the CDR3 is 15 residues. CDR1 and CDR2 from the germline V gene are SGDLS and YYNGEE. CDR3 amino acids: CASSVWGVGYNEQFF.

This rearrangement joins TRBV6-1 to TRBJ2-7; as DNA is missing, the TRBD1 call by TCRdb cannot be tested. Germline CDR1 MNHNS, CDR2 SASEGT. The CDR3 contains 16 residues. This CDR3 reads CASSRDRAGPSYEQYF.

The rearrangement joins TRBV4-1 to TRBJ1-6; lacking DNA, the TRBD1 call made by TCRdb goes unchecked. Germline CDR1 MGHRA, CDR2 YSYEKL. CDR3 length: 17 amino acids. The CDR3 reads CASSPRTGGASSSPLHF.

The chain employs TRBV7-2 and TRBJ2-7; TCRdb designates TRBD1, a call that cannot be tested without DNA. CDR1 is SGHTA and CDR2 is FQGNSA in the germline V gene. This CDR3 spans 17 amino acids. CDR3 residues: CASSLGSQGQTAYEQYF.

V gene TRBV7-3 combines with J gene TRBJ2-2; TCRdb proposes TRBD1, but this gene call is untestable without DNA. This CDR3 comprises 16 residues. Germline V gene data show CDR1 as SGHTA and CDR2 as FQGTGA. CDR3 loop: CASSRSGTFNTGELFF. Complete variable domain (other parts from reference TRBV7-3 and TRBJ2-2): GAGVSQTPSNKVTEKGKYVELRCDPISGHTALYWYRQSLGQGPEFLIYFQGTGAADDSGLPNDRFFAVRPEGSVSTLKIQRTERGDSAVYLCASSRSGTFNTGELFFGEGSRLTVL.

The J gene is TRBJ2-1, the V gene TRBV4-3; TCRdb proposes TRBD2, but this gene call is untestable without DNA. The CDR3 extends over 18 amino acids. Germline V gene sequence: CDR1 LGHNA, CDR2 YSLEER. CDR3 protein: CASSQDPSGGFPYNEQFF.

This chain uses TRBV5-1 with TRBJ1-2; as DNA is missing, the TRBD1 call by TCRdb cannot be tested. This CDR3 has 15 residues. Germline assignment: CDR1 SGHRS and CDR2 YFSETQ. The CDR3 is CASSQPEMGAYGYTF.

The chain employs TRBV11-2 and TRBJ2-7; TCRdb designates TRBD1, a call that cannot be tested without DNA. This CDR3 region has 16 residues. Germline-derived CDR1 and CDR2 are SGHAT and FQNNGV. The CDR3 here is CASSGQGGGRNYEQYF.

This chain joins TRBV18 and TRBJ2-2; TCRdb reports TRBD1, a call that lacks DNA to check it against. Looked up from germline, CDR1 is KGHSH and CDR2 is LQKENI. This CDR3 contains 14 residues. The CDR3 spells CASSPRDSTGELFF.

The chain carries TRBV4-3 and TRBJ1-1. The CDR3 extends over 14 amino acids. Germline V gene sequence: CDR1 LGHNA, CDR2 YSLEER. The CDR3 here is CASSQTYKDTEAFF.

The rearrangement joins TRBV19 to TRBJ2-1; checking the TCRdb D call of TRBD1 is not possible without DNA. This CDR3 contains 15 residues. Per the germline V gene, CDR1 is LNHDA and CDR2 is SQIVND (reference sequence). CDR3 sequence reads: CASSPNTGPLNEQFF.

The rearrangement links TRBV6-1 to TRBJ2-2; no DNA is available, so the TRBD1 call from TCRdb remains unchecked. The CDR3 has 15 residues. Per the germline V gene, CDR1 is MNHNS and CDR2 is SASEGT. The CDR3 sequence is CASRGQGALVGELFF.

The chain has TRBV7-8 and TRBJ2-1; the D call of TRBD2 rests on TCRdb alone, since no DNA is present to check it. The CDR3 has 20 amino acids. The germline V gene has CDR1 SGHVS and CDR2 FQNEAQ. This CDR3 reads CASSIPRASGGQSSYNEQFF.

The chain has TRBV6-5 and TRBJ2-5. The CDR3 consists of 13 residues. CDR1 and CDR2 (germline): MNHEY, SVGAGI. CDR3 protein: CASSYRTQETQYF.